The entry below describes one T cell receptor (beta chain). The antigen remains unidentified. At sampling all donors were nominally healthy, likely with unrecorded immune exposures. The PCR contained 60 Vbeta and 13 Jbeta primers. Profiling relied on immunoSEQ multiplex PCR, and the TCRdb table lists in-frame clones only, not all of them. This sample carries 99,000 or so clones, about a tenth of them seen once, and the ten largest clones take approximately 6.1%. The entry originates in a study of cytomegalovirus exposure and HLA in healthy donors. Findings and caveats of the study: In a later analysis, CMV-associated beta chains were mostly HLA-associated, it appeared.

The sequence was collected from a man aged 35 to 55 in good health and CMV-seropositive. Sequenced sample: PBMCs.

The CDR3 protein is CASSYGGDSGNTIYF. CDR3 DNA sequence: TGTGCCAGCAGTTACGGGGGCGACTCTGGAAACACCATATATTTT. The chain links TRBV6-5 to TRBJ1-3, with D perhaps matching TRBD1 (6 bases). This CDR3 is built from 15 residues. Per germline, CDR1 MNHEY and CDR2 SVGAGI. V was pared by 2 bases and J by 0 bases, with 8 bases between.